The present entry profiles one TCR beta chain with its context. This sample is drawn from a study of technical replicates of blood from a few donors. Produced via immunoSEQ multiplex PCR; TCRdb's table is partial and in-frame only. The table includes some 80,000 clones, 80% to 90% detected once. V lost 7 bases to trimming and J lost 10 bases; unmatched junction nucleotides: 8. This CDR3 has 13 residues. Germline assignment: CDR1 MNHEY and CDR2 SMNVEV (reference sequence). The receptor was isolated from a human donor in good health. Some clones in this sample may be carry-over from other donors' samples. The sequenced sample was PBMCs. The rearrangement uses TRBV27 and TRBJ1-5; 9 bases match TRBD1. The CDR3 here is CASKDRGRRPQHF. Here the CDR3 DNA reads TGTGCCAGCAAGGACAGGGGAAGAAGACCCCAGCATTTT.